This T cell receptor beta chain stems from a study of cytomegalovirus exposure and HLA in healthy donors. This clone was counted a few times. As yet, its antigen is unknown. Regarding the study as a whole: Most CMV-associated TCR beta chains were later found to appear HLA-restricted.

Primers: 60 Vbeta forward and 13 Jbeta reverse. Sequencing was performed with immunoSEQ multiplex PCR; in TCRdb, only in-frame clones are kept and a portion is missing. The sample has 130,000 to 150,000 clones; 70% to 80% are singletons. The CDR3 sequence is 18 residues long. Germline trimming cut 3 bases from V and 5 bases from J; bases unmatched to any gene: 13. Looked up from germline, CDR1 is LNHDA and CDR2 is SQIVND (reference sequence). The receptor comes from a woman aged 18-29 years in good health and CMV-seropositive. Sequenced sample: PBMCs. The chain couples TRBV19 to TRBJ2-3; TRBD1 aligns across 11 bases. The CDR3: CASSIPGTGGPWEDTQYF. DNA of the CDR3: TGTGCCAGTAGTATCCCCGGGACAGGGGGACCCTGGGAAGATACGCAGTATTTT.